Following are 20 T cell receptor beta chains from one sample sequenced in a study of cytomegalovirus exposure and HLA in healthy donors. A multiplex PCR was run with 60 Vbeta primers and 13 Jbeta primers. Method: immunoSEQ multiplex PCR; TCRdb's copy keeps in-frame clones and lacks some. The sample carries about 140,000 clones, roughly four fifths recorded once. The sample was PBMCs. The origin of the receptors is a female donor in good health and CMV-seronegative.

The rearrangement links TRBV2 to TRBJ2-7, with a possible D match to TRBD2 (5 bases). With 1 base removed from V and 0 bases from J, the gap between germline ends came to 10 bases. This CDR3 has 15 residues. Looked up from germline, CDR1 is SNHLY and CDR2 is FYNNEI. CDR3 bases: TGTGCCAGCAGTGAAGAGTCGGGGTACTCCTACGAGCAGTACTTC. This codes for CASSEESGYSYEQYF.

CDR3 sequence reads: CASSGETGFNEQFF. The CDR3, as DNA: TGTGCCAGCAGTGGCGAGACAGGGTTCAATGAGCAGTTCTTC. V usage is TRBV6-5 and J usage is TRBJ2-1; 7 nucleotides agree with TRBD1. CDR3 length equals 14 residues. Trimming cost V 5 bases and J 6 bases; bases outside gene matches: 7. CDR1 MNHEY and CDR2 SVGAGI come from the germline V gene.

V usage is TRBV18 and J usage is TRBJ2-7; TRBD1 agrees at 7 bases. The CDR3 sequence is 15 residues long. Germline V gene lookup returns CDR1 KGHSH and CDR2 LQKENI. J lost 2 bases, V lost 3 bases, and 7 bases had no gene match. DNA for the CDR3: TGTGCCAGCTCACCTGGCCGGGACAGTACCTACGAGCAGTACTTC. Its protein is CASSPGRDSTYEQYF.

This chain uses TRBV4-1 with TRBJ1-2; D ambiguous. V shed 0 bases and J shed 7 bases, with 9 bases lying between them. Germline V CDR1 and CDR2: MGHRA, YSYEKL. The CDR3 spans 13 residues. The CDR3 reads CASSQDRGRGYTF. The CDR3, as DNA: TGCGCCAGCAGCCAAGACCGAGGCCGTGGCTACACCTTC.

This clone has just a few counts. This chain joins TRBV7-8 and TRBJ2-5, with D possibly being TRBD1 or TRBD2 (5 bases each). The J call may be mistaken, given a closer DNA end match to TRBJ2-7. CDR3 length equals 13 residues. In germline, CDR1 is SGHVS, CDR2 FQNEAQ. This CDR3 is CASSPGADYEQYF. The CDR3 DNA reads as TGTGCCAGCAGCCCCGGGGCGGACTACGAGCAGTACTTC.

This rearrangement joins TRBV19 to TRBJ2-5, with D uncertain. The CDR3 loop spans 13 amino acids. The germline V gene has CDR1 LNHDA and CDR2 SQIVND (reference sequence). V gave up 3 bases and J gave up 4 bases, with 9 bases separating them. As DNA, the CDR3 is TGTGCCAGTAGTATTGGCATTGGAGAGACCCAGTACTTC. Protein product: CASSIGIGETQYF. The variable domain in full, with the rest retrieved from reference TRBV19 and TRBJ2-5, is DGGITQSPKYLFRKEGQNVTLSCEQNLNHDAMYWYRQDPGQGLRLIYYSQIVNDFQKGDIAEGYSVSREKKESFPLTVTSAQKNPTAFYLCASSIGIGETQYFGPGTRLLVL.

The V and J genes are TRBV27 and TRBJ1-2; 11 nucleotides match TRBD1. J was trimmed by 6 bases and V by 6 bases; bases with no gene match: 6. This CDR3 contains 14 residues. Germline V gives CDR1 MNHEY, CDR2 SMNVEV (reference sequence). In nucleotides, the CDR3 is TGTGCCAGCAGGGGGACAGGGGGGACGGATGGCTACACCTTC. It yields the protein CASRGTGGTDGYTF.

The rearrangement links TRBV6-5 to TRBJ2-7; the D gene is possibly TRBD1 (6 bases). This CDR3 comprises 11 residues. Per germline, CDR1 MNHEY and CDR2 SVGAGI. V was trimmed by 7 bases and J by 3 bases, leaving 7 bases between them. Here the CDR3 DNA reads TGTGCCAGCAAACAGGGCTACGAGCAGTACTTC. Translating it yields CASKQGYEQYF.

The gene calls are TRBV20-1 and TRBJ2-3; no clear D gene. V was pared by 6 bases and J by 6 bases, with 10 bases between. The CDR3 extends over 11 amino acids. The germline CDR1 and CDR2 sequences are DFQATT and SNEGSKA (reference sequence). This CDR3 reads CSAGEWDTQYF. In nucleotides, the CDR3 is TGCAGTGCCGGAGAGTGGGATACGCAGTATTTT.

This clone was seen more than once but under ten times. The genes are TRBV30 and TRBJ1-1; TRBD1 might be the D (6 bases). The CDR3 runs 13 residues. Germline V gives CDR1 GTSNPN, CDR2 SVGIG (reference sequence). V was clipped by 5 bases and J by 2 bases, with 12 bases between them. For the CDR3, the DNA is TGTGCCTGGGCCGACAGGCAAAACACTGAAGCTTTCTTT. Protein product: CAWADRQNTEAFF.

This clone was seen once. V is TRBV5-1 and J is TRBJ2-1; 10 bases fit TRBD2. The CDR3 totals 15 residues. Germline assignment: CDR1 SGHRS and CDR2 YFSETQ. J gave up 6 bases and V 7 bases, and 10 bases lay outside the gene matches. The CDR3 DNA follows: TGCGCCAGCTTAAAGGGGGCTAGCGGGAGCAATGAGCAGTTCTTC. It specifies CASLKGASGSNEQFF.

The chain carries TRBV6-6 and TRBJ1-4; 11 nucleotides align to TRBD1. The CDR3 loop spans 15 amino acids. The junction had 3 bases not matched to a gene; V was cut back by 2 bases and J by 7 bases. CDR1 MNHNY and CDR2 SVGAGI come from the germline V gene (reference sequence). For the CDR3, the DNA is TGTGCCAGCAGTTACGGCGGGACAGGGGGTGAAAAACTGTTTTTT. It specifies CASSYGGTGGEKLFF.

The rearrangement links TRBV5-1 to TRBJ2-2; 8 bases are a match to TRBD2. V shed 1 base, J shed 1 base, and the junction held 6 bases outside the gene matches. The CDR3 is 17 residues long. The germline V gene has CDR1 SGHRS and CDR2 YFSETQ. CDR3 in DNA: TGCGCCAGCAGCTTGTTGTCGGGACTAGTGAACACCGGGGAGCTGTTTTTT. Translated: CASSLLSGLVNTGELFF.

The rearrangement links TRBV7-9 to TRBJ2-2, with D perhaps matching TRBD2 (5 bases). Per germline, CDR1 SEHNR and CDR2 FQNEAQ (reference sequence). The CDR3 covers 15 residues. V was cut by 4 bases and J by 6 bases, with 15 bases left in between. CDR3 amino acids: CASSSWTQNPGELFF. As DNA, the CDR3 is TGTGCCAGCAGCTCCTGGACTCAAAACCCCGGGGAGCTGTTTTTT.

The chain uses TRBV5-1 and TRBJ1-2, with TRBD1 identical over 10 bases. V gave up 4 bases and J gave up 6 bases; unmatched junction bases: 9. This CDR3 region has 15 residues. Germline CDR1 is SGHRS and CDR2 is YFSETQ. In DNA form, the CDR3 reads TGCGCCAGCAGCGAACGACAGGGGGCGATTGATGGCTACACCTTC. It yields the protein CASSERQGAIDGYTF.

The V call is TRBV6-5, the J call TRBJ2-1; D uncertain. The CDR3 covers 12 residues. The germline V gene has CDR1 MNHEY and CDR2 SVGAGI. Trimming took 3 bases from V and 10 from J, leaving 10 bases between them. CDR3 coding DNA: TGTGCCAGCAGTTATGTCCCCGGGGAGCAGTTCTTC. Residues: CASSYVPGEQFF.

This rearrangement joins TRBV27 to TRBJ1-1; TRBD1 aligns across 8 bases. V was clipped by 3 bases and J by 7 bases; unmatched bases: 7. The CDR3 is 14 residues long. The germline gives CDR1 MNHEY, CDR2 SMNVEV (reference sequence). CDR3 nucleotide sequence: TGTGCCAGCAGTTTGGGACAGGTTGCCGATGAAGCTTTCTTT. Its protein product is CASSLGQVADEAFF.

CDR3 nucleotide sequence: TGCGCCAGCAGCTTGGGGAGGGGTAATTCACCCCTCCACTTT. It translates to CASSLGRGNSPLHF. J is TRBJ1-6 and V is TRBV5-1, with D perhaps matching TRBD1 (5 bases). Germline assignment: CDR1 SGHRS and CDR2 YFSETQ. Trimming left V 0 bases short and J 6 bases short, with 7 bases between. This CDR3 contains 14 residues.

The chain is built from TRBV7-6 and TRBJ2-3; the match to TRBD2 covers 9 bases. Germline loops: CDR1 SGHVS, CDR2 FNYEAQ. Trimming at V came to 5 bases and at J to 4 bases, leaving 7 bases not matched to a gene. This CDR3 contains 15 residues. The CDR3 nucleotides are TGTGCCAGCAGCGCTTTAGCGGGAGAATCAGATACGCAGTATTTT. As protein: CASSALAGESDTQYF. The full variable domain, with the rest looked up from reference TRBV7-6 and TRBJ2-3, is GAGVSQSPRYKVTKRGQDVALRCDPISGHVSLYWYRQALGQGPEFLTYFNYEAQQDKSGLPNDRFSAERPEGSISTLTIQRTEQRDSAMYRCASSALAGESDTQYFGPGTRLTVL.

CDR3 residues: CASSLIELVGEQFF. The DNA for the CDR3 is TGTGCCAGCAGCTTAATTGAACTAGTCGGTGAGCAGTTCTTC. The chain joins TRBV11-3 to TRBJ2-1; a possible D gene is TRBD2 (5 bases). Germline V gene data show CDR1 as SGHNT and CDR2 as YENEEA. CDR3 length equals 14 residues. Trimming removed 2 bases at V and 9 bases at J, with 14 bases between.